This passage covers 23 T cell receptor beta chains from one sample sequenced in a study of blood T cell repertoires in COVID-19 (dated by TCRdb to the early 2020s). Libraries came from the immunoSEQ multiplex PCR assay. This is the immuneACCESS table as TCRdb keeps it, with only in-frame sequences that have V and J called. A part of the clones is gone; compared with another copy, unresolved V genes explain less than half, and the rest is unexplained. This sample comprises about 130,000 clones, about 85% of them detected only once. 12% of the sample is taken by the ten largest. Sequencing input: peripheral blood. All receptors come from a man aged 60 to 75 with acute or convalescent COVID-19.

The chain carries TRBV19 and TRBJ1-1; D remains unclear. V gave up 3 bases and J gave up 7 bases, with 12 bases separating them. CDR1 and CDR2 from the germline V gene are LNHDA and SQIVND (reference sequence). The CDR3 loop spans 13 amino acids. The CDR3, as DNA: TGTGCCAGTAGTATTAGTACTCCTGTTGAAGCTTTCTTT. Translated: CASSISTPVEAFF.

This clone was counted a single time. CDR3: CATSRDQLAGGDEQFF. CDR3 bases: TGTGCCACCAGCAGGGACCAACTAGCGGGAGGGGATGAGCAGTTCTTC. J is TRBJ2-1 and V is TRBV15, with 13 bases that match TRBD2. The CDR3 is 16 residues long. From germline, CDR1 is LNHNV and CDR2 YYDKDF (reference sequence). The V and J ends lost 3 bases and 8 bases, in that order; junction bases with no gene match: 7.

With respect to this clone: One end of the junction is discordant with germline, which a read error may explain. The CDR3 protein is CASSLKGTGGNTIYF. The CDR3 nucleotides are TGTGCCAGCAGTTTAAAGGGGACAGGGGGAAACACCATATATTTT. The chain combines TRBV7-3 with TRBJ1-3, with TRBD1 identical over 9 bases. Germline CDR1 and CDR2: SGHTA and FQGTGA. This CDR3 contains 15 residues.

This clone has a handful of counts. The junction shows a germline mismatch at one end, possibly a read error. V is TRBV18 and J is TRBJ2-1, with D maybe TRBD2 (5 bases). CDR1 is KGHSH, CDR2 LQKENI, per germline. This CDR3 region has 14 residues. This CDR3 reads CASSPVGWRVGTLF. For the CDR3, the DNA is TGTGCCAGCTCACCGGTCGGGTGGCGGGTAGGAACGCTCTTC.

This chain uses TRBV4-1 with TRBJ2-1, with 8 positions matching TRBD2. V was pared by 4 bases and J by 0 bases, with 11 bases of the junction left unmatched. Germline V gene sequence: CDR1 MGHRA, CDR2 YSYEKL. The CDR3 is 18 residues long. CDR3 DNA: TGCGCCAGCAGCCCCGGGGGCGGGAGGACGAGCTCCTACAATGAGCAGTTCTTC. It yields the protein CASSPGGGRTSSYNEQFF.

The chain has TRBV28 and TRBJ1-1; D is perhaps TRBD1 (6 bases). This CDR3 spans 15 amino acids. V lost 5 bases and J lost 5, with 18 bases in between. CDR1 is MDHEN, CDR2 SYDVKM, per germline. CDR3 amino acids: CASSNPSRGGTEAFF. The CDR3 DNA reads as TGTGCCAGCAGTAATCCATCAAGAGGGGGTACTGAAGCTTTCTTT.

The chain employs TRBV3-1 (or the pseudogene TRBV3-2) and TRBJ2-3; 14 bases align to TRBD2. The germline V gene encodes CDR1 LGHDT and CDR2 YNNKEL (reference sequence). CDR3 length: 18 amino acids. With V trimmed by 0 bases and J by 5 bases, 7 bases remained unmatched. The CDR3 region is CASSQEWGLAGVVDTQYF. The CDR3 region has the DNA TGTGCCAGCAGCCAAGAATGGGGACTAGCGGGAGTCGTAGATACGCAGTATTTT.

The V call is TRBV5-1, the J call TRBJ2-1, with 11 positions matching TRBD2. The V gene's germline CDR1 is SGHRS and CDR2 YFSETQ. Trimming took 0 bases from V and 6 from J; bases not matched to a gene: 2. The CDR3 has 15 residues. Here the CDR3 DNA reads TGCGCCAGCAGCTTGGAAACTAGCGGGGGCAATGAGCAGTTCTTC. It translates to CASSLETSGGNEQFF.

The chain couples TRBV27 to TRBJ2-7, with 13 bases that match TRBD2. J lost 4 bases, V lost 6 bases, and 12 bases had no gene match. The CDR3 covers 17 residues. Germline V gives CDR1 MNHEY, CDR2 SMNVEV (reference sequence). This CDR3 is CASSTYRTSGSLYEQYF. The CDR3 region has the DNA TGTGCCAGCAGCACGTACCGGACTAGCGGGAGTCTTTACGAGCAGTACTTC.

The rearrangement uses TRBV10-1 and TRBJ1-5; 9 bases match TRBD1. Germline CDR1 is WNHNN and CDR2 is SYGVQD (reference sequence). The CDR3 totals 14 residues. The V and J ends lost 5 bases and 7 bases, in that order; junction bases with no gene match: 6. CDR3 amino acids: CASSYDRGGQPQHF. The CDR3 DNA is TGCGCCAGCAGTTACGACAGGGGGGGCCAGCCCCAGCATTTT.

This chain joins TRBV7-2 and TRBJ2-2; a possible D gene is TRBD2 (7 bases). From germline, CDR1 is SGHTA and CDR2 FQGNSA. V gave up 1 base and J gave up 0 bases, with 9 bases separating them. CDR3 length: 16 residues. In nucleotides, the CDR3 is TGTGCCAGCAGCTTAGAGGGGGGGACGAACACCGGGGAGCTGTTTTTT. The encoded protein is CASSLEGGTNTGELFF.

The chain couples TRBV5-1 to TRBJ2-5, with 10 positions matching TRBD2. The length of the CDR3 is 15 residues. V lost 2 bases, J lost 2 bases, and 3 bases stayed unmatched. CDR1 SGHRS and CDR2 YFSETQ come from the germline V gene. In nucleotides, the CDR3 is TGCGCCAGCAGCTTAGCGGGAGGGAGACAAGAGACCCAGTACTTC. This gives the protein CASSLAGGRQETQYF.

The gene calls are TRBV27 and TRBJ2-1; 11 positions match TRBD1. Germline assignment: CDR1 MNHEY and CDR2 SMNVEV (reference sequence). The CDR3 runs 16 residues. V shed 4 bases, J shed 4 bases, and the junction held 6 bases outside the gene matches. In nucleotides, the CDR3 is TGTGCCAGCAGTTACCGGACAGGGGGCGGTTACAATGAGCAGTTCTTC. It is translated as CASSYRTGGGYNEQFF.

This clone was found many times. The J gene is TRBJ1-3, the V gene TRBV4-1, with D perhaps matching TRBD1 (6 bases). Germline V gene sequence: CDR1 MGHRA, CDR2 YSYEKL. Trimming took 1 base from V and 4 from J, leaving 11 bases between them. The CDR3 is made up of 15 amino acids. Here the CDR3 reads CASSQAGGQGNTIYF. In DNA form, the CDR3 reads TGCGCCAGCAGCCAAGCGGGGGGGCAAGGAAACACCATATATTTT.

The chain joins TRBV5-1 to TRBJ1-3; 9 bases agree with TRBD1. The CDR3 loop spans 16 amino acids. V trimming: 2 bases; J trimming: 3 bases; junction bases outside the gene matches: 6. Per the germline V gene, CDR1 is SGHRS and CDR2 is YFSETQ. The CDR3 DNA reads as TGCGCCAGCAGCTTCTCCGACAGGGGGTATGGAAACACCATATATTTT. Translating gives CASSFSDRGYGNTIYF. The entire variable domain, with the rest obtained from reference TRBV5-1 and TRBJ1-3, is as follows: KAGVTQTPRYLIKTRGQQVTLSCSPISGHRSVSWYQQTPGQGLQFLFEYFSETQRNKGNFPGRFSGRQFSNSRSEMNVSTLELGDSALYLCASSFSDRGYGNTIYFGEGSWLTVV.

The chain employs TRBV24-1 and TRBJ2-3; the match to TRBD1 covers 9 bases. The V and J ends lost 2 bases and 4 bases, in that order; junction bases with no gene match: 6. The germline CDR1 and CDR2 sequences are KGHDR and SFDVKD. The CDR3 spans 16 residues. The CDR3 DNA follows: TGTGCCACCAGTGATTGGACAGGGGAATTAGCAGATACGCAGTATTTT. It yields the protein CATSDWTGELADTQYF.

V usage is TRBV9 and J usage is TRBJ2-2; 9 bases agree with TRBD2. Germline trimming cut 0 bases from V and 3 bases from J; bases unmatched to any gene: 6. The CDR3 contains 17 residues. Germline V gene sequence: CDR1 SGDLS, CDR2 YYNGEE. Here the CDR3 reads CASSVAPAGGHTGELFF. CDR3 DNA sequence: TGTGCCAGCAGCGTAGCTCCGGCGGGAGGGCACACCGGGGAGCTGTTTTTT.

This chain uses TRBV18 with TRBJ1-2; unclear D gene. Germline CDR1 is KGHSH and CDR2 is LQKENI. Deletions cut 1 base from V and 4 bases from J, with 25 bases between. The CDR3 is made up of 19 amino acids. CDR3 residues: CASSPLIASGNQPIYGYTF. The CDR3 DNA reads as TGTGCCAGCTCACCACTAATCGCGTCAGGCAATCAACCAATCTATGGCTACACCTTC.

V usage is TRBV28 and J usage is TRBJ2-2, with D possibly TRBD2 on 7 matching bases. CDR3 length: 16 amino acids. Germline CDR1 MDHEN, CDR2 SYDVKM. The V end was cut by 3 bases, the J end by 5 bases, with 16 bases between. The CDR3 DNA reads TGTGCCAGCAGTTTTCGGCGGGGGCGAGGAACCGGGGAGCTGTTTTTT. Protein: CASSFRRGRGTGELFF. The whole variable domain, filled in from reference TRBV28 and TRBJ2-2, reads DVKVTQSSRYLVKRTGEKVFLECVQDMDHENMFWYRQDPGLGLRLIYFSYDVKMKEKGDIPEGYSVSREKKERFSLILESASTNQTSMYLCASSFRRGRGTGELFFGEGSRLTVL.

V usage is TRBV10-1 and J usage is TRBJ2-3; possible D gene TRBD1, 6 bases. The V and J ends lost 2 bases and 0 bases respectively, with 9 bases between them. CDR3 size: 15 residues. Germline values: CDR1 WNHNN, CDR2 SYGVQD (reference sequence). The DNA for the CDR3 is TGCGCCAGCAGTGAGGGCACAGGGAGCACAGATACGCAGTATTTT. It yields the protein CASSEGTGSTDTQYF.

This sequence joins TRBV4-1 and TRBJ1-2; D is ambiguous. The germline V and J ends were trimmed by 4 bases and 4 bases, with 10 bases remaining between them. This CDR3 spans 13 amino acids. Germline loops: CDR1 MGHRA, CDR2 YSYEKL. The CDR3 reads CASSLGRSYGYTF. As DNA, the CDR3 is TGCGCCAGCAGCCTTGGGAGGTCCTATGGCTACACCTTC.

For the CDR3, the DNA is TGTGCCAGTAGAACCACAGGGAGGGAAATAGGTTCTGGGGCCAACGTCCTGACTTTC. Translation gives CASRTTGREIGSGANVLTF. The V gene is TRBV19, the J gene TRBJ2-6, with D perhaps matching TRBD2 (7 bases). The CDR3 is 19 residues long. V lost 6 bases to trimming and J lost 1 base, with 22 bases between them. CDR1 LNHDA and CDR2 SQIVND come from the germline V gene (reference sequence).

The V call is TRBV4-1, the J call TRBJ1-3, with 12 bases lining up with TRBD1. Germline CDR1 reads MGHRA; CDR2 reads YSYEKL. This CDR3 spans 18 amino acids. V shed 4 bases, J shed 3 bases, and the junction held 10 bases outside the gene matches. The CDR3 sequence: CASSPSGTGGADGNTIYF. Written as DNA, the CDR3 is TGCGCCAGCAGCCCTTCCGGGACAGGGGGCGCGGATGGAAACACCATATATTTT.